This T cell receptor (beta chain) was profiled in a study of T cells in Graves' hyperthyroidism and ophthalmopathy. TCR beta CDR3 regions were amplified from RNA transcripts. An initial round of RT-PCR targeting the TCR CDR3 relied on the HTBI primer set. One entry per CDR3 protein, called by TCRdb with MiXCR from the multiplex PCR reads. Of about 400,000 distinct CDR3 sequences in the sample, over 12% were seen once. This receptor was identified in a man in his fifties with Graves' ophthalmopathy. The sample taken for sequencing was blood.

The CDR3 reads CAGGRGASSYEQYF. The CDR3 DNA reads as TGTGCCGGGGGGCGAGGTGCCAGCTCCTACGAGCAGTACTTC. The rearrangement links TRBV6-1 to TRBJ2-7, with D perhaps TRBD1 or TRBD2 (6 bases each). Trimming stripped 11 bases from V and 0 bases from J, with 17 bases between. This CDR3 is built from 14 residues. The germline V gene has CDR1 MNHNS and CDR2 SASEGT.